This T cell receptor beta chain was captured in a study of blood T cell repertoires in COVID-19. Overall study: Samples of COVID-19 (acute and convalescent) were obtained from the United States, Italy and Spain.

Germline CDR1 and CDR2: SNHLY and FYNNEI. The CDR3 length is 15 residues. V was pared by 0 bases and J by 7 bases, with 13 bases between. How the authors handled the data: Counts of nucleated cells, estimated from reference gene primer amplification, were obtained. Profiled with immunoSEQ multiplex PCR; TCRdb holds only in-frame clones, not every one. V and J calls plus clone size are reproduced from that table; the DNA served to infer D and trimming. The sample includes around 300,000 clones, over 80% of them seen just once. The Seattle patients joined while their infection was active and were tracked longitudinally afterward.

Sequenced sample: peripheral blood. The clonotype comes from a woman aged 45-65 years with COVID-19, enrolled during active disease. V gene TRBV2 combines with J gene TRBJ1-5; D ambiguous. The CDR3 nucleotides read TGTGCCAGCAGTGAAGCGCTGGCTCCCCAACAGCCCCAGCATTTT. It yields the protein CASSEALAPQQPQHF.